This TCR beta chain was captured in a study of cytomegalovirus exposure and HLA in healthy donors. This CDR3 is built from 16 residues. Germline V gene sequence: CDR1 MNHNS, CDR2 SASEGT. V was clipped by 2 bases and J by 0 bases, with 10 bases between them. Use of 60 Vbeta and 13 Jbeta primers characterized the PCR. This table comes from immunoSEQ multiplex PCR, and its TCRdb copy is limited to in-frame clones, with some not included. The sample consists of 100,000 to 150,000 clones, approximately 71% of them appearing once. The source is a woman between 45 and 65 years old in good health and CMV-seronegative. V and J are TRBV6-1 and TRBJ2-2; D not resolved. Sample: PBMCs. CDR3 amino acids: CASSESQIPNTGELFF. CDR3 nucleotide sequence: TGTGCCAGCAGTGAATCCCAAATCCCGAACACCGGGGAGCTGTTTTTT.